The 9 T cell receptor beta chains below come from one sample, sequenced in a study of blood T cell repertoires in COVID-19. Method: immunoSEQ multiplex PCR; TCRdb's copy keeps in-frame clones and lacks some. The repertoire consists of fewer than 120,000 clones, with roughly 85% occurring once and the leading ten covering 16%. The sample comprised peripheral blood. The origin of the receptors is a woman older than 75 with active or convalescent COVID-19.

This chain uses TRBV28 with TRBJ1-2; D is unresolved. The CDR3 is made up of 14 amino acids. Trimming removed 0 bases at V and 6 bases at J, with 11 bases between. CDR1 is MDHEN and CDR2 is SYDVKM in the germline V gene. DNA of the CDR3: TGTGCCAGCAGTTTATGGGCGGGGAGAAATGGCTACACCTTC. Translating gives CASSLWAGRNGYTF.

J is TRBJ2-1 and V is TRBV2; 12 positions match TRBD1. V was pared by 8 bases and J by 7 bases, with 6 bases of the junction left unmatched. The CDR3 runs 14 residues. From germline, CDR1 is SNHLY and CDR2 FYNNEI. CDR3 sequence reads: CASVGTGGGNEQFF. CDR3 bases: TGTGCCAGCGTCGGGACAGGGGGCGGAAATGAGCAGTTCTTC.

The CDR3 DNA reads TGTGCCAGCAGCTTAACGGGGGGCGGAAGGGCTTTCTTT. This codes for CASSLTGGGRAFF. This chain uses TRBV13 with TRBJ1-1; D possibly corresponds to TRBD1 (6 bases). CDR3 length: 13 amino acids. Trimming took 2 bases from V and 11 from J, leaving 15 bases between them. Germline CDR1 and CDR2: PRHDT and FYEKMQ (reference sequence).

The V gene is TRBV15, the J gene TRBJ2-6; 7 nucleotides match TRBD2. J gave up 4 bases and V 0 bases, and 3 bases lay outside the gene matches. This CDR3 region has 16 residues. CDR1 is LNHNV and CDR2 is YYDKDF in the germline V gene (reference sequence). The CDR3 spells CATSREGGPGANVLTF. The CDR3, as DNA: TGTGCCACCAGCAGAGAGGGAGGGCCCGGGGCCAACGTCCTGACTTTC.

DNA for the CDR3: TGTGCCAGCAGCCCTGACGGGACTAGCGGGAGTCCCGATACGCAGTATTTT. Its translation is CASSPDGTSGSPDTQYF. The chain has TRBV6-2 or TRBV6-3 and TRBJ2-3; 14 bases align to TRBD2. Germline V gene sequence: CDR1 MNHEY, CDR2 SVGEGT. The CDR3 sequence is 17 residues long. Trimming took 6 bases from V and 6 from J; bases not matched to a gene: 11.

The rearrangement links TRBV7-9 to TRBJ2-2; D not resolved. The CDR3 loop spans 12 amino acids. Germline CDR1 is SEHNR and CDR2 is FQNEAQ (reference sequence). The ends were cut back, 5 bases at V and 6 bases at J, with 7 bases in the middle. For the CDR3, the DNA is TGTGCCAGCAGCCTCCTTTCCGGGGAGCTGTTTTTT. It yields the protein CASSLLSGELFF. Complete variable domain (other parts from reference TRBV7-9 and TRBJ2-2): DTGVSQNPRHKITKRGQNVTFRCDPISEHNRLYWYRQTLGQGPEFLTYFQNEAQLEKSRLLSDRFSAERPKGSFSTLEIQRTEQGDSAMYLCASSLLSGELFFGEGSRLTVL.

The count of this clone is one. The genes are TRBV12-5 and TRBJ2-2; TRBD1 agrees at 7 bases. Per the germline V gene, CDR1 is LGHNT and CDR2 is FRNRAP. With V trimmed by 0 bases and J by 1 base, 5 bases remained unmatched. CDR3 length: 17 amino acids. The CDR3 here is CASGLVLQGVNTGELFF. The CDR3 region has the DNA TGTGCTAGTGGTTTGGTTTTGCAGGGGGTGAACACCGGGGAGCTGTTTTTT.

CDR3: CASGLGLAAPDTQYF. For the CDR3, the DNA is TGTGCTAGTGGTTTGGGACTAGCGGCTCCAGATACGCAGTATTTT. The rearrangement uses TRBV12-5 and TRBJ2-3, with 9 bases identical to TRBD2. Unmatched junction bases numbered 3, after V lost 1 base and J lost 4 bases. The CDR3 loop spans 15 amino acids. Germline assignment: CDR1 LGHNT and CDR2 FRNRAP.

CDR3 DNA: TGTGCCAGCAGTGAAGCGTTAGGCAGGGACTATGGCTACACCTTC. This gives the protein CASSEALGRDYGYTF. The rearrangement joins TRBV6-1 to TRBJ1-2, with D possibly TRBD1 on 5 matching bases. V dropped 0 bases and J dropped 3 bases, with 11 bases sitting between them. The CDR3 has 15 residues. Germline loops: CDR1 MNHNS, CDR2 SASEGT.